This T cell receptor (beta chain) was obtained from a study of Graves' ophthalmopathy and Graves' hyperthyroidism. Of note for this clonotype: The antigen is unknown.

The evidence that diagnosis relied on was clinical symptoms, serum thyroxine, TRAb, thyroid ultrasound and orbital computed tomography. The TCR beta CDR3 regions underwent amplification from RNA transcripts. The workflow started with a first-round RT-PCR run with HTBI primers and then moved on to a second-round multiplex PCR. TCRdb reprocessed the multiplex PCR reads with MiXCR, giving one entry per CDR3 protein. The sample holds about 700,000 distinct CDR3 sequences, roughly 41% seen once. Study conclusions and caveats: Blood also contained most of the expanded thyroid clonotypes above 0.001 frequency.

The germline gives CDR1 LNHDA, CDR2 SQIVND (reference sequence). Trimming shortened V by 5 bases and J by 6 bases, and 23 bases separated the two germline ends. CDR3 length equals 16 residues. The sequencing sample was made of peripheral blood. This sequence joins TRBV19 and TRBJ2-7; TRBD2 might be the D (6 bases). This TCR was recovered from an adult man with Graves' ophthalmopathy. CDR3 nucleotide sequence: TGTGCCAGTAGTCCCCCGGGGAGGACAAATTCGCCCGAGCAGTACTTC. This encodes CASSPPGRTNSPEQYF.